Below, 29 T cell receptor beta chains from the same sample are listed, as sequenced in a study of cytomegalovirus exposure and HLA in healthy donors. PCR used 60 Vbeta primers and 13 Jbeta primers. Data came from immunoSEQ multiplex PCR; TCRdb stores just in-frame clones and leaves some out. The sample yields about 98,000 clones, more than 60% seen once. Sequencing was performed on PBMCs. These receptors originate from a middle-aged man in good health and CMV-seronegative.

The rearrangement joins TRBV4-3 to TRBJ2-1, with D perhaps TRBD2 (6 bases). The CDR3 sequence is 16 residues long. Trimming took 0 bases from V and 7 from J, leaving 16 bases between them. Looked up from germline, CDR1 is LGHNA and CDR2 is YSLEER. The CDR3 sequence is CASSQDLRRGRNEQFF. As DNA, the CDR3 is TGCGCCAGCAGCCAAGATTTGAGGCGGGGTAGGAATGAGCAGTTCTTC.

The V and J genes are TRBV6-5 and TRBJ2-5, with D maybe TRBD2 (6 bases). The V gene's germline CDR1 is MNHEY and CDR2 SVGAGI. The CDR3 extends over 14 amino acids. Trimming took off 0 bases at V and 6 bases at J, with 11 bases between the two ends. CDR3 sequence (DNA): TGTGCCAGCAGTTACTCCCGGGAGACGAAGACCCAGTACTTC. Translating it yields CASSYSRETKTQYF.

The chain carries TRBV11-2 and TRBJ2-1; TRBD2 matches at 11 bases. Germline V gives CDR1 SGHAT, CDR2 FQNNGV. Trimming took 4 bases from V and 4 from J; bases not matched to a gene: 3. This CDR3 is built from 15 residues. The CDR3 coding sequence is TGTGCCAGCAGCTCCGGGACTAGCGGTTACAATGAGCAGTTCTTC. This gives the protein CASSSGTSGYNEQFF. Full variable domain (remainder filled in from reference TRBV11-2 and TRBJ2-1): EAGVAQSPRYKIIEKRQSVAFWCNPISGHATLYWYQQILGQGPKLLIQFQNNGVVDDSQLPKDRFSAERLKGVDSTLKIQPAKLEDSAVYLCASSSGTSGYNEQFFGPGTRLTVL.

This clone has only a few counts. The rearrangement links TRBV6-5 to TRBJ1-1; D is undetermined. Germline-derived CDR1 and CDR2 are MNHEY and SVGAGI. V lost 7 bases to trimming and J lost 3 bases, with 18 bases between them. The CDR3 length is 15 residues. As DNA, the CDR3 is TGTGCCAGCACCCTAGGAGGAGGGCTTCACACTGAAGCTTTCTTT. It specifies CASTLGGGLHTEAFF.

About this clone: At one of its ends the junction is not consistent with the germline gene, which may arise from a read error. CDR3 sequence: CATRNGLAERSSYNEQLF. The DNA for the CDR3 is TGTGCCACCAGAAACGGACTAGCGGAAAGATCCTCCTACAATGAGCAGCTCTTC. The chain employs TRBV15 and TRBJ2-1, with 10 bases identical to TRBD2. This CDR3 region has 18 residues. From germline, CDR1 is LNHNV and CDR2 YYDKDF (reference sequence).

V is TRBV30 and J is TRBJ2-2; D is perhaps TRBD1 (5 bases). There are 14 residues in the CDR3. Per germline, CDR1 GTSNPN and CDR2 SVGIG (reference sequence). Trimming left V 3 bases short and J 1 base short, with 9 bases between. The CDR3 spells CAWRVRENTGELFF. The CDR3 DNA reads TGTGCCTGGAGGGTCAGGGAGAACACCGGGGAGCTGTTTTTT.

The chain couples TRBV5-5 to TRBJ1-2; the D gene is possibly TRBD1 (5 bases). CDR1 and CDR2 (germline): SGHKS, YYEKEE (reference sequence). Deletions cut 0 bases from V and 1 base from J, with 19 bases between. This CDR3 spans 18 amino acids. The CDR3 nucleotides are TGTGCCAGCAGCTTGGTACCGTCGGTCCGGGGGGATAACTATGGCTACACCTTC. Its protein product is CASSLVPSVRGDNYGYTF.

The rearrangement uses TRBV7-6 and TRBJ2-7, with TRBD2 matching 12 bases. The V segment lost 6 bases and the J segment 0 bases; nucleotides outside the gene matches: 12. CDR1 and CDR2 (germline): SGHVS, FNYEAQ. The CDR3 covers 18 residues. The CDR3 region has the DNA TGTGCCAGCAGTTCGACTAGCGGGGGAAGATTAAACTCCTACGAGCAGTACTTC. Protein: CASSSTSGGRLNSYEQYF.

J is TRBJ2-1 and V is TRBV5-1; 8 bases are shared with TRBD2. V lost 1 base, J lost 8 bases, and 11 bases stayed unmatched. Per the germline V gene, CDR1 is SGHRS and CDR2 is YFSETQ. The length of the CDR3 is 16 residues. Written as DNA, the CDR3 is TGCGCCAGCAGCTTGTTTTCAGCGGGAGTTCTGGATGAGCAGTTCTTC. Protein: CASSLFSAGVLDEQFF.

This chain's CDR3 is CASSFSGQVRGLNEKLFF. The DNA for the CDR3 is TGCGCCAGCAGCTTTTCTGGACAGGTTCGAGGCCTTAATGAAAAACTGTTTTTT. The rearrangement joins TRBV5-1 to TRBJ1-4; 7 bases are a match to TRBD1. The V and J ends lost 2 bases and 4 bases, in that order; junction bases with no gene match: 14. This CDR3 has 18 amino acids. Germline CDR1 reads SGHRS; CDR2 reads YFSETQ.

This clone was seen more than once but under ten times. The V gene is TRBV19, the J gene TRBJ2-7, with 7 bases aligning to TRBD2. J gave up 7 bases and V 4 bases, and 16 bases lay outside the gene matches. The length of the CDR3 is 16 residues. The germline V gene encodes CDR1 LNHDA and CDR2 SQIVND (reference sequence). The CDR3 loop is CASSTIFAGREREQYF. CDR3 DNA: TGTGCCAGTAGTACCATTTTCGCAGGGAGGGAGCGAGAGCAGTACTTC.

The rearrangement joins TRBV5-1 to TRBJ1-3; D not resolved. The CDR3 runs to 15 residues. The V gene lost 0 bases and the J gene lost 0 bases, with 7 bases spanning the gap. Germline V gives CDR1 SGHRS, CDR2 YFSETQ. Written as DNA, the CDR3 is TGCGCCAGCAGCTTGGAGCGTTTCTCTGGAAACACCATATATTTT. Its translation is CASSLERFSGNTIYF.

The rearrangement joins TRBV6-1 to TRBJ2-1, with a possible D match to TRBD2 (6 bases). V lost 2 bases and J lost 10, with 12 bases in between. The length of the CDR3 is 13 residues. Germline CDR1 reads MNHNS; CDR2 reads SASEGT. This CDR3 is CASSELGSGEQFF. CDR3 coding DNA: TGTGCCAGCAGTGAATTGGGCAGCGGGGAGCAGTTCTTC.

This chain joins TRBV19 and TRBJ1-2; the match to TRBD1 covers 9 bases. Trimming cost V 6 bases and J 5 bases; bases outside gene matches: 10. Germline V lookup: CDR1 LNHDA, CDR2 SQIVND (reference sequence). The CDR3 loop spans 15 amino acids. The CDR3 DNA reads TGTGCCAGTAGCCTTAACGTACAGGGGGCTTATGGCTACACCTTC. Encoded protein: CASSLNVQGAYGYTF.

This chain connects TRBV28 to TRBJ1-5; D is unclear. CDR3 length: 13 amino acids. V was trimmed by 7 bases and J by 4 bases, leaving 11 bases between them. CDR1 and CDR2 (germline): MDHEN, SYDVKM. The CDR3 is CASTTAGNQPQHF. The DNA of the CDR3 is TGTGCCAGCACGACGGCCGGGAATCAGCCCCAGCATTTT.

This clone came up once. This chain joins TRBV5-1 and TRBJ2-7; a weak D match, TRBD2 (6 bases). CDR3 length: 14 amino acids. Germline V gene data show CDR1 as SGHRS and CDR2 as YFSETQ. The V gene lost 4 bases and the J gene lost 5 bases, with 16 bases spanning the gap. CDR3 DNA sequence: TGCGCCAGCAGCGACCGGCCCAGGAGGGACGAGCAGTACTTC. Protein sequence: CASSDRPRRDEQYF.

The chain is built from TRBV9 and TRBJ2-1; 11 bases map to TRBD2. The CDR3 covers 15 residues. CDR1 and CDR2 (germline): SGDLS, YYNGEE. The V and J ends lost 3 bases and 9 bases, in that order; junction bases with no gene match: 8. CDR3 coding DNA: TGTGCCAGCAGCGATAGCGGGGGGGCCGGAGGTGAGCAGTTCTTC. Translation gives CASSDSGGAGGEQFF.

Regarding this clone: Different DNA sequences within this sample yield the same CDR3. This chain joins TRBV27 and TRBJ1-5; a weak D match, TRBD1 (6 bases). This CDR3 spans 16 amino acids. In germline, CDR1 is MNHEY, CDR2 SMNVEV (reference sequence). V was pared by 6 bases and J by 5 bases, with 20 bases between. As DNA, the CDR3 is TGTGCCAGCAGACTAAGGACAGTTCATAAAGATCAGCCCCAGCATTTT. It encodes CASRLRTVHKDQPQHF.

The rearrangement links TRBV4-2 to TRBJ2-1; 14 nucleotides match TRBD2. CDR1 is LGHNA, CDR2 YNFKEQ, per germline. CDR3 size: 17 residues. J gave up 7 bases and V 4 bases, and 9 bases lay outside the gene matches. CDR3: CASSPGLAGGVGNEQFF. Written as DNA, the CDR3 is TGTGCCAGCAGCCCCGGACTAGCGGGAGGAGTGGGTAATGAGCAGTTCTTC.

Turning to this clone: Mismatch with germline at one junction end may stem from a read error. Additional DNA sequences in this sample encode the identical CDR3. This chain links TRBV6-7 with TRBJ1-1; D perhaps matches TRBD1 (6 bases). TRBV6-7 is labeled an ORF, and its function is uncertain. The CDR3 has 15 amino acids. Here the CDR3 reads CASSYRHGTSTEAFF. The DNA of the CDR3 is TGTGCCAGCAGTTACAGGCACGGGACATCGACTGAAGCTTTCTTC.

The rearrangement links TRBV29-1 to TRBJ1-1; D may be TRBD1 (6 bases). The CDR3 runs 14 residues. The ends were cut back, 5 bases at V and 6 bases at J, with 19 bases in the middle. Germline V gives CDR1 SQVTM, CDR2 ANQGSEA. The CDR3 DNA reads as TGCAGCGTTATCCTACAGGGCGTCTTGCCTGAAGCTTTCTTT. Translating gives CSVILQGVLPEAFF.

In this sample, this clone turned up a few times. The gene calls are TRBV18 and TRBJ1-2, with D perhaps TRBD1 (5 bases). The V end was cut by 6 bases, the J end by 4 bases, with 18 bases between. Germline V gene data show CDR1 as KGHSH and CDR2 as LQKENI. The CDR3 totals 15 residues. The DNA for the CDR3 is TGTGCCAGCTCCCAAAAGGGTGCAGGGTCCTATGGCTACACCTTC. It is translated as CASSQKGAGSYGYTF.

V is TRBV4-1 and J is TRBJ2-5; D is perhaps TRBD1 (6 bases). Germline values: CDR1 MGHRA, CDR2 YSYEKL. Trimming removed 4 bases at V and 4 bases at J, with 16 bases between. The CDR3 has 15 residues. The CDR3 coding sequence is TGCGCCAGCAGCCGAGGGACATTAAGCGCAGAGACCCAGTACTTC. Its translation: CASSRGTLSAETQYF.

The chain carries TRBV27 and TRBJ2-7; weak D call: TRBD2 (6 bases). This CDR3 region has 16 residues. Germline loops: CDR1 MNHEY, CDR2 SMNVEV (reference sequence). The CDR3: CHLPPSVRYQGLEQYF. The CDR3 DNA follows: TGTCACCTACCCCCCTCGGTCAGGTACCAGGGACTCGAGCAGTACTTC.

The genes are TRBV15 and TRBJ2-5; 7 nucleotides agree with TRBD1. From germline, CDR1 is LNHNV and CDR2 YYDKDF (reference sequence). Trimming took 1 base from V and 5 from J; bases not matched to a gene: 4. This CDR3 region has 14 residues. The CDR3 loop is CATSRVGGRETQYF. The CDR3 region has the DNA TGTGCCACCAGCAGAGTAGGGGGCCGCGAGACCCAGTACTTC.

The rearrangement joins TRBV7-2 to TRBJ1-2; D is ambiguous. The CDR3 has 14 amino acids. Germline V gene sequence: CDR1 SGHTA, CDR2 FQGNSA. The germline V and J ends were trimmed by 6 bases and 5 bases, with 16 bases remaining between them. This CDR3 is CASSAGQAWYGYTF. As DNA, the CDR3 is TGTGCCAGCAGTGCTGGCCAGGCTTGGTATGGCTACACCTTC. Looking up the rest from reference TRBV7-2 and TRBJ1-2 gives the full variable domain: GAGVSQSPSNKVTEKGKDVELRCDPISGHTALYWYRQSLGQGLEFLIYFQGNSAPDKSGLPSDRFSAERTGGSVSTLTIQRTQQEDSAVYLCASSAGQAWYGYTFGSGTRLTVV.

A word on this clone: An end of the junction differs from the germline gene, which may be a read error. The J gene is TRBJ1-2, the V gene TRBV4-3; 7 nucleotides line up with TRBD1. Germline values: CDR1 LGHNA, CDR2 YSLEER. This CDR3 is built from 13 residues. CDR3 loop: CASSQEGGQVDSF. CDR3 DNA sequence: TGCGCCAGCAGCCAAGAGGGTGGACAGGTGGACTCCTTC.

The chain links TRBV30 to TRBJ2-7, with D maybe TRBD1 (6 bases). This CDR3 region has 11 residues. Germline V gives CDR1 GTSNPN, CDR2 SVGIG (reference sequence). Deletions cut 5 bases from V and 3 bases from J, with 8 bases between. This CDR3 reads CAWEDSYEQYF. The CDR3 DNA is TGTGCCTGGGAGGACAGCTACGAGCAGTACTTC.

The rearrangement uses TRBV7-2 and TRBJ2-1; D might be TRBD1 (5 bases). Germline V gives CDR1 SGHTA, CDR2 FQGNSA. Between the trimmed V and J ends, which lost 4 bases and 7 bases, there was a span of 14 bases. The CDR3 covers 14 residues. CDR3 residues: CASSSNAGLNEQFF. CDR3 DNA sequence: TGTGCCAGCAGCTCAAATGCAGGGTTGAATGAGCAGTTCTTC.